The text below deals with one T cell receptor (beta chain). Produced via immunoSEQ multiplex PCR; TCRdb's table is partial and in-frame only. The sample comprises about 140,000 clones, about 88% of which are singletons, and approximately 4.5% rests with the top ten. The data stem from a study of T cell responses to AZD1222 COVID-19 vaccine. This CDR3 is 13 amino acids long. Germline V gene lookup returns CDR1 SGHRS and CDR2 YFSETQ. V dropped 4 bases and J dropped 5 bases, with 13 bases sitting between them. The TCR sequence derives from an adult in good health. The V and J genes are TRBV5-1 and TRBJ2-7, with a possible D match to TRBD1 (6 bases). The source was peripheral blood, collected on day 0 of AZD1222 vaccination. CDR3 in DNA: TGCGCCAGCAGCAACAGGGTTTCCCACGAGCAGTACTTC. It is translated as CASSNRVSHEQYF.